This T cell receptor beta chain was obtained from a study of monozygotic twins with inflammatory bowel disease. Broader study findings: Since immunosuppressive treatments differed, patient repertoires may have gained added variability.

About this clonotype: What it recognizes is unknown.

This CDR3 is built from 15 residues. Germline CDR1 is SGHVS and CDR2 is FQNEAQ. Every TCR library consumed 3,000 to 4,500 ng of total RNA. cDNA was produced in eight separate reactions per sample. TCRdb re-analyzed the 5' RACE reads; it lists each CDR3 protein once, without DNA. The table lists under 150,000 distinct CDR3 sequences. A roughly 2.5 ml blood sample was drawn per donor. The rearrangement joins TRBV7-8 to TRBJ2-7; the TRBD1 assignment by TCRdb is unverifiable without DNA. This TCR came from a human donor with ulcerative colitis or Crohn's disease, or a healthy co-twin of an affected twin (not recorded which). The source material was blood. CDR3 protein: CASSIRTGGLYEQYF. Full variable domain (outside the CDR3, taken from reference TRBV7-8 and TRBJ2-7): GAGVSQSPRYKVAKRGQDVALRCDPISGHVSLFWYQQALGQGPEFLTYFQNEAQLDKSGLPSDRFFAERPEGSVSTLKIQRTQQEDSAVYLCASSIRTGGLYEQYFGPGTRLTVT.